This T cell receptor beta chain appears in the sequencing data of a study of metastatic and nonmetastatic thyroid tumors. Thyroid surgery was preceded by no treatment in any patient. This CDR3 contains 15 residues. Germline V gene sequence: CDR1 MDHEN, CDR2 SYDVKM. The J segment lost 7 bases and the V segment lost 2 bases, leaving 6 bases of the junction unmatched. With MiXCR, TCRdb reprocessed the PCR reads. The sample shows about 33,000 clones, 15% to 20% of them seen only once. Source material: blood. This TCR was sampled from a male donor with papillary thyroid cancer or a benign thyroid nodule (not recorded which). Some clones in this sample may be carry-over from other donors' samples. This chain uses TRBV28 with TRBJ2-4, with TRBD2 matching over 9 bases. DNA for the CDR3: TGTGCCAGCAGTTTAGCGGGAGGGCCTATTAACATTCAGTACTTC. Encoded protein: CASSLAGGPINIQYF.